Listed below are T cell receptor beta chains from one sample, sequenced in a study of Graves' ophthalmopathy and Graves' hyperthyroidism. TCRdb re-called the multiplex PCR reads through MiXCR, storing one row per CDR3 protein. The sample consists of about 620,000 distinct CDR3 sequences, around a fifth of them appearing once. Sequenced material: peripheral blood. The receptors shown here come from a woman younger than 30 with stable Graves' hyperthyroidism. Some clones in this sample may be carry-over from other donors' samples. Both conserved end residues are trimmed from each CDR3. Each record gives: V gene, J gene, CDR3 protein.

>TRBV25-1|TRBJ2-2
ASSRTAGNTGELF
>TRBV4-1|TRBJ1-1
ASSPPRAKAF
>TRBV6-1|TRBJ1-3
ASSEADASSGNTIY
>TRBV5-1|TRBJ1-1
ASSLDRVVSEAF
>TRBV12-3/TRBV12-4|TRBJ2-7
ASSATGPTYEQY
>TRBV6-1|TRBJ2-2
ASSEKRDNTGELF
>TRBV30|TRBJ1-2
AWSRSGIGYGYT
>TRBV19|TRBJ2-5
ASSIGGTEQETQY
>TRBV20-1|TRBJ2-7
SANPGLANSYEQY
>TRBV25-1|TRBJ1-3
ASTGVGTGDTIY
>TRBV7-6|TRBJ1-1
ASSLTGTGWKKDTEAF
>TRBV28|TRBJ1-5
ASSYLDRGWSQPQH
>TRBV20-1|TRBJ1-2
SASPGQNYGYT
>TRBV20-1|TRBJ1-1
SANPTGLGTEAF
>TRBV7-8|TRBJ1-1
ASSLAILGTEAF
>TRBV20-1|TRBJ1-3
SARGTGRSHTIY
>TRBV11-1|TRBJ1-1
ASSPGQRSTEAF
>TRBV10-3|TRBJ2-7
AISEGDRVHEQY
>TRBV9|TRBJ1-2
ASSGGGSGYGYT
>TRBV6-2/TRBV6-3|TRBJ2-3
ASSYVSTDTQY
>TRBV20-1|TRBJ1-3
SAATGSGNTIY
>TRBV6-1|TRBJ1-1
ASSERQGWDTEAF
>TRBV28|TRBJ1-2
ASSLTTGYDYGYT
>TRBV19|TRBJ1-2
ASSMGETPSIYGYT
>TRBV12-3/TRBV12-4|TRBJ1-6
ASSLDRGYNSPLH
>TRBV10-3|TRBJ1-1
AISADRGATEAF
>TRBV18|TRBJ2-2
ASSPIPDAGELF
>TRBV15|TRBJ1-5
ATSRDKRGGNQPQH
>TRBV28|TRBJ2-7
ASSQREYEQY
>TRBV20-1|TRBJ2-5
SARDLSQETQY
>TRBV6-5|TRBJ1-6
ASSYQLRQVNSPLH
>TRBV12-3/TRBV12-4|TRBJ2-4
ASRSSRESDIKY
>TRBV12-3/TRBV12-4|TRBJ1-5
ASKGGGGQPQH
>TRBV27|TRBJ2-5
ASSLTRGVGETQY
>TRBV12-3/TRBV12-4|TRBJ2-7
ASSFVGVSYEQY
>TRBV9|TRBJ1-2
ASSVAHREGYT
>TRBV4-1|TRBJ1-1
ASSQVYSMNTEAF
>TRBV7-9|TRBJ2-5
ASSLAQTSSQETQY
>TRBV28|TRBJ1-5
ASIGGQGRIYSNQPQH
>TRBV15|TRBJ2-7
ATSRALAPSYEQY
>TRBV6-1|TRBJ1-1
ASRWGVNTEAF
>TRBV6-5|TRBJ1-2
ASSYPARGGYT
>TRBV12-3/TRBV12-4|TRBJ1-2
ASSFVSTGDYT
>TRBV3-1|TRBJ1-1
ASSQERQV
>TRBV6-5|TRBJ2-5
ASSYSGTGDKETQY
>TRBV4-1|TRBJ1-5
ASSYGQYQPQH
>TRBV6-1|TRBJ1-2
ASSRQNYGYT
>TRBV19|TRBJ1-1
ASSIAPNTEAF
>TRBV18|TRBJ2-5
ASSPARDNQETQY
>TRBV5-1|TRBJ2-5
ASSLRGGPREDTQY
>TRBV6-1|TRBJ1-2
ASSRRDRGTYGYT
>TRBV2|TRBJ1-6
ASNPGGVSPLH
>TRBV12-3/TRBV12-4|TRBJ2-5
ASSLEGTGGRKTQY